The 20 T cell receptor beta chains in this list originate from one sample, sequenced in a study of blood T cell repertoires in COVID-19. The method was immunoSEQ multiplex PCR; TCRdb's version includes in-frame clones alone and lacks a portion of them. Of about 100,000 clones in the sample, over 80% are singletons; the top ten hold over 10%. The sequenced material came from peripheral blood. The receptors stem from a man aged 45-60 years with active or convalescent COVID-19.

The chain is built from TRBV11-3 and TRBJ2-3; TRBD1 agrees at 8 bases. The J segment lost 5 bases and the V segment lost 5 bases, leaving 3 bases of the junction unmatched. This CDR3 has 13 amino acids. Germline loops: CDR1 SGHNT, CDR2 YENEEA. The CDR3 DNA follows: TGTGCCAGCAGCCAGACAGGGGAAGATACGCAGTATTTT. Its protein is CASSQTGEDTQYF.

This sequence joins TRBV5-4 and TRBJ1-2; no firm D call. The germline V gene encodes CDR1 SGHNT and CDR2 YYREEE (reference sequence). V dropped 0 bases and J dropped 8 bases, with 11 bases sitting between them. CDR3 length equals 13 residues. The CDR3 sequence: CASSLAVQMGYTF. CDR3 DNA: TGTGCCAGCAGCTTGGCAGTCCAAATGGGCTACACCTTC.

In this sample, this clone turned up once. The genes are TRBV6-1 and TRBJ2-1; 7 bases fit TRBD1. The CDR3 runs 15 residues. Looked up from germline, CDR1 is MNHNS and CDR2 is SASEGT. V shed 1 base and J 6 bases; nucleotides not matched to a gene: 6. The chain's CDR3 is CASSEGPGGINEQFF. The CDR3 DNA reads as TGTGCCAGCAGTGAAGGGCCAGGGGGAATCAATGAGCAGTTCTTC.

The chain carries TRBV21-1 and TRBJ2-7; the table's TRBD2 call for D was not verified on the DNA. TRBV21-1 is labeled a pseudogene. The CDR3 totals 16 residues. The CDR3, as DNA: TGTGCCAGCAGTTTTGCCGGGACTAGCGACTCCTACGAGCAGTACTTC. Translated: CASSFAGTSDSYEQYF.

J is TRBJ1-3 and V is TRBV12-3 or TRBV12-4; D gene uncertain. The CDR3 has 13 amino acids. V lost 8 bases and J 8 bases, leaving 16 bases between the germline ends. CDR3 DNA sequence: TGTGCCAGCCGGCGGCAGTTGCGAGACACCATATATTTT. This sequence encodes CASRRQLRDTIYF.

The chain employs TRBV5-4 and TRBJ1-2; tentative D call: TRBD1 (5 bases). CDR1 SGHNT and CDR2 YYREEE come from the germline V gene (reference sequence). The CDR3 has 13 amino acids. V lost 10 bases to trimming and J lost 0 bases, with 13 bases between them. CDR3 in amino acids: CALARGTNYGYTF. The CDR3 bases are TGTGCCTTGGCTAGGGGAACTAACTATGGCTACACCTTC.

The chain uses TRBV3-1 (or the pseudogene TRBV3-2) and TRBJ2-1, with a possible D match to TRBD2 (6 bases). Germline V lookup: CDR1 LGHDT, CDR2 YNNKEL (reference sequence). The CDR3 is 13 residues long. V dropped 0 bases and J dropped 9 bases, with 9 bases sitting between them. This chain's CDR3 is CASSQEWGGEQFF. The CDR3, as DNA: TGTGCCAGCAGCCAAGAGTGGGGAGGTGAGCAGTTCTTC.

This chain uses TRBV18 with TRBJ1-4, with 7 bases that match TRBD1. This CDR3 is built from 14 residues. Germline assignment: CDR1 KGHSH and CDR2 LQKENI. V trimming: 1 base; J trimming: 7 bases; junction bases outside the gene matches: 3. Here the CDR3 reads CASSPQGASEKLFF. In nucleotides, the CDR3 is TGTGCCAGCTCACCACAGGGGGCAAGTGAAAAACTGTTTTTT.

This chain connects TRBV27 to TRBJ2-2, with 16 bases lining up with TRBD2. Germline values: CDR1 MNHEY, CDR2 SMNVEV (reference sequence). V gave up 4 bases and J gave up 2 bases; unmatched junction bases: 10. This CDR3 contains 20 residues. CDR3 amino acids: CASSSHPGLAGGGNTGELFF. In DNA form, the CDR3 reads TGTGCCAGCAGTTCCCACCCGGGACTAGCGGGAGGGGGAAACACCGGGGAGCTGTTTTTT.

V and J are TRBV4-2 and TRBJ2-7; 9 nucleotides align to TRBD1. The CDR3 is made up of 16 amino acids. Germline V gene data show CDR1 as LGHNA and CDR2 as YNFKEQ. V shed 4 bases and J 5 bases; nucleotides not matched to a gene: 12. The CDR3 is CASSRFPGQGSDEQYF. The CDR3 DNA follows: TGTGCCAGCAGCCGCTTCCCGGGACAGGGAAGTGACGAGCAGTACTTC.

The chain combines TRBV2 with TRBJ2-2; tentative D call: TRBD2 (6 bases). CDR1 is SNHLY and CDR2 is FYNNEI in the germline V gene. This CDR3 is 15 amino acids long. V was shortened by 6 bases and J by 6 bases, with 17 bases between the two germline ends. DNA of the CDR3: TGTGCCAGCAGGGCCCTCGCGGGGTTGGCCGGGGAGCTGTTTTTT. Amino acids: CASRALAGLAGELFF.

This chain joins TRBV5-1 and TRBJ1-2, with 8 positions matching TRBD1. Germline V gene sequence: CDR1 SGHRS, CDR2 YFSETQ. The junction had 15 bases not matched to a gene; V was cut back by 3 bases and J by 2 bases. The CDR3 length is 18 residues. The CDR3 DNA reads as TGCGCCAGCAGCTCAACCGGGACAGGCGTCTTCTTAAACTATGGCTACACCTTC. Translation: CASSSTGTGVFLNYGYTF. Full variable domain (remainder filled in from reference TRBV5-1 and TRBJ1-2): KAGVTQTPRYLIKTRGQQVTLSCSPISGHRSVSWYQQTPGQGLQFLFEYFSETQRNKGNFPGRFSGRQFSNSRSEMNVSTLELGDSALYLCASSSTGTGVFLNYGYTFGSGTRLTVV.

This clone was counted a single time. The chain combines TRBV7-9 with TRBJ1-1; D not resolved. Germline values: CDR1 SEHNR, CDR2 FQNEAQ (reference sequence). Trimming pared 0 bases from V and 6 bases from J, leaving 11 bases between. The CDR3 has 14 amino acids. The CDR3 bases are TGTGCCAGCAGCTTAGCGCGGGAAACCCCTGAAGCTTTCTTT. This sequence encodes CASSLARETPEAFF.

The CDR3 DNA is TGTGCCAGCAGGAGCGGACTAGCGGGAGGAAATGAGCAGTTCTTC. Its translation is CASRSGLAGGNEQFF. The chain carries TRBV27 and TRBJ2-1; 14 positions match TRBD2. Germline CDR1 MNHEY, CDR2 SMNVEV (reference sequence). The CDR3 is 15 amino acids. J lost 7 bases, V lost 6 bases, and 5 bases had no gene match.

The chain is built from TRBV4-1 and TRBJ1-1; 7 nucleotides match TRBD1. V lost 2 bases, J lost 1 base, and 4 bases stayed unmatched. The CDR3 spans 15 residues. Germline values: CDR1 MGHRA, CDR2 YSYEKL. CDR3 loop: CASSQIDRENTEAFF. DNA of the CDR3: TGCGCCAGCAGCCAAATCGACAGGGAGAACACTGAAGCTTTCTTT.

The rearrangement uses TRBV9 and TRBJ1-3, with D uncertain. With 4 bases removed from V and 6 bases from J, the gap between germline ends came to 11 bases. CDR3 size: 13 residues. Germline CDR1 reads SGDLS; CDR2 reads YYNGEE. The CDR3 DNA is TGTGCCAGCAGCCCGGGGAGGGAAAACACCATATATTTT. This translates into CASSPGRENTIYF.

This sequence joins TRBV28 and TRBJ1-3; D remains ambiguous. CDR3 length: 14 residues. V was cut by 7 bases and J by 0 bases, with 10 bases left in between. Per the germline V gene, CDR1 is MDHEN and CDR2 is SYDVKM. DNA of the CDR3: TGTGCCAGCATCGTCGCGGGCTCTGGAAACACCATATATTTT. It specifies CASIVAGSGNTIYF.

CDR3 coding DNA: TGTGCCAGCAGTGACAGGGGACCCACAGATACGCAGTATTTT. Translation: CASSDRGPTDTQYF. This chain uses TRBV6-1 with TRBJ2-3, with a possible D match to TRBD1 (6 bases). The CDR3 totals 14 residues. V lost 3 bases and J 2 bases, leaving 9 bases between the germline ends. Germline V gives CDR1 MNHNS, CDR2 SASEGT.

J is TRBJ2-5 and V is TRBV3-1 (or the pseudogene TRBV3-2); possibly TRBD2 for D (5 bases). The germline V and J ends were trimmed by 4 bases and 5 bases, with 5 bases remaining between them. The CDR3 has 11 amino acids. The germline V gene has CDR1 LGHDT and CDR2 YNNKEL (reference sequence). The CDR3 DNA follows: TGTGCCAGCAGCCCGGGGGAGACCCAGTACTTC. Translation: CASSPGETQYF.

V gene TRBV19 combines with J gene TRBJ1-5; D may be TRBD1 (6 bases). This CDR3 comprises 16 residues. The V and J ends lost 3 bases and 2 bases respectively, with 14 bases between them. Germline V CDR1 and CDR2: LNHDA, SQIVND (reference sequence). The CDR3 coding sequence is TGTGCCAGTAGTATGGGACATGCAAAGGGCAATCAGCCCCAGCATTTT. Protein sequence: CASSMGHAKGNQPQHF.